The clone carrying this TCR beta chain was seen repeatedly, ten times or more. What it binds is unknown. This sample is drawn from a study of T cells in Graves' hyperthyroidism and ophthalmopathy. Broader study findings: Most thyroid-expanded clonotypes above 0.001 were also found in blood.

No ophthalmopathy progression within 18 months constituted stable Graves' hyperthyroidism. Newly diagnosed patients aged 18 to 65 had hyperthyroidism of under 2 months' duration. The TCR beta CDR3 regions underwent amplification using RNA transcripts as the source. HTBI primers were the set used in a first-round RT-PCR of the TCR CDR3. MiXCR was run by TCRdb on the multiplex PCR reads, yielding one entry per CDR3 protein. The data hold over 700,000 distinct CDR3 sequences, with around 39% observed a single time. What was sequenced was blood. The receptor was derived from a man younger than 35 with Graves' hyperthyroidism.

CDR3 sequence (DNA): TGTGCCAGCAGCCGGGACCTAGGGAATTCACCCCTCCACTTT. It is translated as CASSRDLGNSPLHF. This chain uses TRBV11-3 with TRBJ1-6, with TRBD1 as a possible D gene (5 bases). The ends were cut back, 5 bases at V and 7 bases at J, with 12 bases in the middle. Germline V gene data show CDR1 as SGHNT and CDR2 as YENEEA. The length of the CDR3 is 14 residues.